The clone carrying this TCR beta chain was detected only a few times. As yet, its antigen is unknown. Individually, TCR cDNA molecules were each labelled with a unique molecular identifier. TCRdb re-derived calls from the 5' RACE reads in MiXCR, one entry per CDR3 protein. Of roughly 39,000 distinct CDR3 sequences in the sample, approximately 6.8% were seen once. Time point here: sample taken at primary tumor resection. The study sequenced unsorted whole RNA from tumor, nontumor lung or frozen PBMC. The donors were 55 to 80 patients with non-small cell lung cancer that was early-stage and untreated. These data come from a study of spatial heterogeneity in lung cancer. Across the study: The library had UMIs, and each TCR and UMI pair averaged more than ten raw reads.

Study observations and caveats: Circulating ubiquitous expanded tumor TCRs were observed more frequently at resection than at follow-up.

The sample in question was PBMCs, obtained at surgery. This sequence originates from a female donor with early-stage non-small cell lung cancer.

In DNA, the CDR3 is TGCGCCAGCAGCCAAGACGGCTGGCGGGGGAAGTTCTTC. Its protein product is CASSQDGWRGKFF. The V call is TRBV4-3, the J call TRBJ2-1; the match to TRBD2 covers 7 bases. Trimming at V came to 0 bases and at J to 14 bases, leaving 7 bases not matched to a gene. The CDR3 totals 13 residues. The germline CDR1 and CDR2 sequences are LGHNA and YSLEER.